This entry lists 4 T cell receptor beta chains sequenced from one sample in a study of T cell responses to AZD1222 COVID-19 vaccine. The data were produced by immunoSEQ multiplex PCR, yet TCRdb's version contains in-frame clones alone and is incomplete. The sample holds about 190,000 clones, around 90% seen once. Sequenced here: peripheral blood, sampled on day 0 of AZD1222 vaccination. The receptors originated from an adult in good health.

V gene TRBV4-2 combines with J gene TRBJ1-1; no clear D gene. CDR1 is LGHNA and CDR2 is YNFKEQ in the germline V gene. This CDR3 has 15 residues. Deletions cut 1 base from V and 0 bases from J, with 9 bases between. DNA for the CDR3: TGTGCCAGCAGCCAAGTGGGCAGAGTGAACACTGAAGCTTTCTTT. It is translated as CASSQVGRVNTEAFF.

The gene calls are TRBV4-3 and TRBJ1-2, with D unclear. CDR1 is LGHNA, CDR2 YSLEER, per germline. The V gene lost 0 bases and the J gene lost 2 bases, with 4 bases spanning the gap. CDR3 length equals 13 residues. CDR3 amino acids: CASSQEGNYGYTF. DNA for the CDR3: TGCGCCAGCAGCCAAGAGGGAAACTATGGCTACACCTTC.

This chain uses TRBV10-3 with TRBJ2-3; the match to TRBD2 covers 11 bases. Germline lookup yields CDR1 ENHRY and CDR2 SYGVKD. J lost 0 bases, V lost 0 bases, and 5 bases had no gene match. The CDR3 loop spans 18 amino acids. Here the CDR3 DNA reads TGTGCCATCAGTGAGTCCCCGACTAGCGGGGTCAGCACAGATACGCAGTATTTT. Translation: CAISESPTSGVSTDTQYF.

V gene TRBV4-2 combines with J gene TRBJ2-7, with D possibly called TRBD1 or TRBD2 (6 bases each). The CDR3 is 19 residues long. The V gene lost 0 bases and the J gene lost 3 bases, with 24 bases spanning the gap. Germline CDR1 LGHNA, CDR2 YNFKEQ. The chain's CDR3 is CASSQDLGGVIRGGYEQYF. In DNA, the CDR3 is TGTGCCAGCAGCCAAGACCTAGGCGGAGTCATCAGGGGAGGCTACGAGCAGTACTTC.